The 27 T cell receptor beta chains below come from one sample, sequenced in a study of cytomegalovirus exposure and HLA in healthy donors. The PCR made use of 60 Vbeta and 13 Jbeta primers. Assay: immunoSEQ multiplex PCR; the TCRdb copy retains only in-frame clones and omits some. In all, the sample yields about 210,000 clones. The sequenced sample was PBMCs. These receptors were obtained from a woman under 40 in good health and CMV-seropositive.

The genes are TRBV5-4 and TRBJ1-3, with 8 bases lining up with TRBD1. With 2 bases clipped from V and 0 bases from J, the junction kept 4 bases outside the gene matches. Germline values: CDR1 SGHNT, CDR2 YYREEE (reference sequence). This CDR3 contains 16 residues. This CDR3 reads CASSFQGASSGNTIYF. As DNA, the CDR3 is TGTGCCAGCAGCTTTCAGGGGGCCTCCTCTGGAAACACCATATATTTT.

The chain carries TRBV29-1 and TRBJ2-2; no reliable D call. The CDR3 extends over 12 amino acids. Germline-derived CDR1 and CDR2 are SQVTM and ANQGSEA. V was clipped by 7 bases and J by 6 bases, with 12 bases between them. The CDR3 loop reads CSGLEFPGELFF. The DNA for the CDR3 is TGCAGCGGACTTGAGTTCCCCGGGGAGCTGTTTTTT.

CDR3 nucleotides: TGTGCCAGCTCACCAGTATCCTCTCTGACAGGGGTCGATCAGCCCCAGCATTTT. Protein sequence: CASSPVSSLTGVDQPQHF. The rearrangement links TRBV18 to TRBJ1-5, with 8 bases matching TRBD1. The germline V gene encodes CDR1 KGHSH and CDR2 LQKENI. The CDR3 consists of 18 residues. Trimming cost V 2 bases and J 5 bases; bases outside gene matches: 14.

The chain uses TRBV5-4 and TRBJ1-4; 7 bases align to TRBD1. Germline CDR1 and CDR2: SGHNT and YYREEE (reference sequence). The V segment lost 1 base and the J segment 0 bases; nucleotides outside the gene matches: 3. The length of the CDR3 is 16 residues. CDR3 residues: CASSLLQGATNEKLFF. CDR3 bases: TGTGCCAGCAGCTTGTTGCAGGGGGCAACTAATGAAAAACTGTTTTTT.

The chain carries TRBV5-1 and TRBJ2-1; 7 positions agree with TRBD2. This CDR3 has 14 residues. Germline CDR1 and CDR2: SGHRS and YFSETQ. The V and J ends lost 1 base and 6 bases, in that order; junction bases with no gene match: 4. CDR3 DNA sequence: TGCGCCAGCAGCTTGCCGGGAGGTAGCAATGAGCAGTTCTTC. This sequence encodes CASSLPGGSNEQFF.

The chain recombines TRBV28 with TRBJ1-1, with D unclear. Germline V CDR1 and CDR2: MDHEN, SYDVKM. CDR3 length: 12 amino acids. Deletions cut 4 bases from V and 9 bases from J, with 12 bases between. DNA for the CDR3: TGTGCCAGCAGTTGGGATGGGAGAAAAGCTTTCTTT. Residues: CASSWDGRKAFF. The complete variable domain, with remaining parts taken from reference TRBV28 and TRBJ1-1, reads DVKVTQSSRYLVKRTGEKVFLECVQDMDHENMFWYRQDPGLGLRLIYFSYDVKMKEKGDIPEGYSVSREKKERFSLILESASTNQTSMYLCASSWDGRKAFFGQGTRLTVV.

The CDR3 DNA is TGTGCCAGCAGTTCGGGGGGGCTAAACACTGAAGCTTTCTTT. Amino acids: CASSSGGLNTEAFF. The chain is built from TRBV28 and TRBJ1-1; tentative D call: TRBD1 (6 bases). V was pared by 4 bases and J by 2 bases, with 11 bases between. Germline assignment: CDR1 MDHEN and CDR2 SYDVKM. CDR3 length: 14 residues.

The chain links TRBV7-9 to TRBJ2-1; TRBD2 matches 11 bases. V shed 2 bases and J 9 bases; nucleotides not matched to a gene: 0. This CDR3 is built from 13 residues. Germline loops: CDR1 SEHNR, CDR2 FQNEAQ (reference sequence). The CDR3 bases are TGTGCCAGCAGCTTACTAGCGGGGGGTGAGCAGTTCTTC. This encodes CASSLLAGGEQFF. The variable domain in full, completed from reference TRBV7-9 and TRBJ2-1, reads DTGVSQNPRHKITKRGQNVTFRCDPISEHNRLYWYRQTLGQGPEFLTYFQNEAQLEKSRLLSDRFSAERPKGSFSTLEIQRTEQGDSAMYLCASSLLAGGEQFFGPGTRLTVL.

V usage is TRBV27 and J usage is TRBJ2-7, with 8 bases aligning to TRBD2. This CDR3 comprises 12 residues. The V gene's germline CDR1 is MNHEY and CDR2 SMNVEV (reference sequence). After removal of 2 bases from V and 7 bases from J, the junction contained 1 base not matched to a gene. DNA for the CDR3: TGTGCCAGCAGTTTACCGGGAGGGGAGCAGTACTTC. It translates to CASSLPGGEQYF.

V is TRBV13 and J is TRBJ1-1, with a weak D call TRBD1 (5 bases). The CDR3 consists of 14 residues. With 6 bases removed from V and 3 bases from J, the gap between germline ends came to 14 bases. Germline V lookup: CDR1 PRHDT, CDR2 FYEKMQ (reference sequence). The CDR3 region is CASRTMGGDTEAFF. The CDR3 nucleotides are TGTGCCAGCAGGACGATGGGGGGGGACACTGAAGCTTTCTTT.

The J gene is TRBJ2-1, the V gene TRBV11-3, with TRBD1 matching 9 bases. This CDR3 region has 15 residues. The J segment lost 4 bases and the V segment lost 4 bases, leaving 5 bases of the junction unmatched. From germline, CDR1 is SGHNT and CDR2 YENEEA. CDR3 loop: CASSSGTGKYNEQFF. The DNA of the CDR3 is TGTGCCAGCAGCTCCGGGACAGGGAAATACAATGAGCAGTTCTTC.

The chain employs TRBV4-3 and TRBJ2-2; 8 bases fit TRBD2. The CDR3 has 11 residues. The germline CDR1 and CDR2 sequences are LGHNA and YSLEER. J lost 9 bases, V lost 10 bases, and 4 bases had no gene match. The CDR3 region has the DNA TGCGCCACCTCTAGCGGGCGGGAGCTGTTTTTT. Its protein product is CATSSGRELFF.

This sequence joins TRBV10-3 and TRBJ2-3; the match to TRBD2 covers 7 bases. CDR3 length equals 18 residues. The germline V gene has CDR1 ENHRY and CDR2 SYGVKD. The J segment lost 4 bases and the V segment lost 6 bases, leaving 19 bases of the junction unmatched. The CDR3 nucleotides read TGTGCCATCAGGGACGAAAGGACTAGATTGGGACTCCCAGATACGCAGTATTTT. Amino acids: CAIRDERTRLGLPDTQYF.

The CDR3 region is CASSLSTGTAFNYGYTF. The CDR3 nucleotides read TGCGCCAGCAGCTTGTCTACCGGGACAGCTTTTAACTATGGCTACACCTTC. V usage is TRBV5-1 and J usage is TRBJ1-2, with 7 bases fitting TRBD1. The V segment lost 1 base and the J segment 1 base; nucleotides outside the gene matches: 10. From germline, CDR1 is SGHRS and CDR2 YFSETQ. There are 17 residues in the CDR3.

DNA of the CDR3: TGTGCCTGGAAAAGTCCACTAGCGGGTAAATCGGATGAGCAGTTCTTC. Protein product: CAWKSPLAGKSDEQFF. The rearrangement links TRBV30 to TRBJ2-1, with 9 bases matching TRBD2. The CDR3 loop spans 16 amino acids. CDR1 and CDR2 from the germline V gene are GTSNPN and SVGIG (reference sequence). Trimming removed 4 bases from V and 8 bases from J; junction bases left unmatched: 15.

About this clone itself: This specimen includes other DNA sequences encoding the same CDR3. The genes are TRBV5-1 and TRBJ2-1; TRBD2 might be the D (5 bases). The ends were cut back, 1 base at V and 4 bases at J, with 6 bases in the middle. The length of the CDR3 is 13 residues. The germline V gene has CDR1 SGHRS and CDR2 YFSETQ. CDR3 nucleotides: TGCGCCAGCAGCTTGAGAGGGTACAATGAGCAGTTCTTC. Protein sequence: CASSLRGYNEQFF.

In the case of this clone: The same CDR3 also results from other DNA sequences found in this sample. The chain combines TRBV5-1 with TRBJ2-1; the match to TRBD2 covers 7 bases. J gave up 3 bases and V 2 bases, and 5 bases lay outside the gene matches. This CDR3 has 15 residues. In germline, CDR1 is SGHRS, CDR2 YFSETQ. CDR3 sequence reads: CASSLGLADYNEQFF. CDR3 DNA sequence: TGCGCCAGCAGCTTAGGGCTAGCGGACTACAATGAGCAGTTCTTC. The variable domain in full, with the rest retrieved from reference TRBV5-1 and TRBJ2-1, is KAGVTQTPRYLIKTRGQQVTLSCSPISGHRSVSWYQQTPGQGLQFLFEYFSETQRNKGNFPGRFSGRQFSNSRSEMNVSTLELGDSALYLCASSLGLADYNEQFFGPGTRLTVL.

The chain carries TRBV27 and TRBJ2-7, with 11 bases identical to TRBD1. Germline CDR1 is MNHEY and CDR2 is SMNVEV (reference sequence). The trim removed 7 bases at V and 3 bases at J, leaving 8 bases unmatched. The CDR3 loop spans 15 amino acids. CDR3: CASTKTGTGGYEQYF. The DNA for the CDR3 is TGTGCCAGCACAAAGACCGGGACAGGGGGCTACGAGCAGTACTTC.

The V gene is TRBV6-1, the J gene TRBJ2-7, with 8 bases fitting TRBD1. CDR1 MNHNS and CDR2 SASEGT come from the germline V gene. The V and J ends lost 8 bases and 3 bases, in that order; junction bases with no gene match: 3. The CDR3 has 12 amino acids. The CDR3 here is CASQDRDYEQYF. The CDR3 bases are TGTGCCAGCCAGGACAGGGACTACGAGCAGTACTTC.

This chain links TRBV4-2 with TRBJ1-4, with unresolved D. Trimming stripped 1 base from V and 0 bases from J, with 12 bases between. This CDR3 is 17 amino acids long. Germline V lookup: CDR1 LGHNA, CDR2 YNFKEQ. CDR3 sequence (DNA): TGTGCCAGCAGCCAAGCGAGTATTCTTGCAACTAATGAAAAACTGTTTTTT. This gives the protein CASSQASILATNEKLFF.

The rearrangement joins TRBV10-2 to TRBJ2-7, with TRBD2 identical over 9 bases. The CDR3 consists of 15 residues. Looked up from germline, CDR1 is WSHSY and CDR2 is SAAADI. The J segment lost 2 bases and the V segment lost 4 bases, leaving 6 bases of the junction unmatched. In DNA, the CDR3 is TGCGCCAGCAGTGGTAGCGGGGGATCAACCTACGAGCAGTACTTC. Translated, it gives CASSGSGGSTYEQYF.

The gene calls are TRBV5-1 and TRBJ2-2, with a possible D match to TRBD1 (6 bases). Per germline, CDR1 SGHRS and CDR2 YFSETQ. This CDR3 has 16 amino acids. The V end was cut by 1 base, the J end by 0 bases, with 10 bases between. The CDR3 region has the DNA TGCGCCAGCAGCTTGCCGACAGGACCGAACACCGGGGAGCTGTTTTTT. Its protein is CASSLPTGPNTGELFF.

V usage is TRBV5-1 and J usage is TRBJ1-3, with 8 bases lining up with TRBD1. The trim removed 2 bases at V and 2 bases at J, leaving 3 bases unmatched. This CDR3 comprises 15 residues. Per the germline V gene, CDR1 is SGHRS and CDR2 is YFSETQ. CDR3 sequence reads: CASSFDRGPGNTIYF. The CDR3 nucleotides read TGCGCCAGCAGCTTCGACAGGGGCCCTGGAAACACCATATATTTT.

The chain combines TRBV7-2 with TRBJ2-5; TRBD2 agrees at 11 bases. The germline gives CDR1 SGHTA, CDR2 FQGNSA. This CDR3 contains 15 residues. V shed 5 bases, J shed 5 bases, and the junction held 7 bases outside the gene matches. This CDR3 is CASSASGGRRETQYF. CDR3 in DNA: TGTGCCAGCAGCGCTAGCGGGGGGCGACGGGAGACCCAGTACTTC. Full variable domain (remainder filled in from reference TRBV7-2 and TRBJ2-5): GAGVSQSPSNKVTEKGKDVELRCDPISGHTALYWYRQSLGQGLEFLIYFQGNSAPDKSGLPSDRFSAERTGGSVSTLTIQRTQQEDSAVYLCASSASGGRRETQYFGPGTRLLVL.

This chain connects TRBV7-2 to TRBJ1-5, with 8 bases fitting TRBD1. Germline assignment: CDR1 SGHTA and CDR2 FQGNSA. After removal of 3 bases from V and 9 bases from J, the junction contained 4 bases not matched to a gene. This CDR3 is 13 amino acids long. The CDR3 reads CASSLRTGRPQHF. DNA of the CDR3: TGTGCCAGCAGCTTGAGGACAGGGAGGCCCCAGCATTTT.

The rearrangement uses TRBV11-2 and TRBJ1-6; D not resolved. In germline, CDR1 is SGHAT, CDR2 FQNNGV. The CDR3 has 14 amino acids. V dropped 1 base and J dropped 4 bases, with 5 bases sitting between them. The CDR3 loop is CASSLAQYNSPLHF. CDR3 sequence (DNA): TGTGCCAGCAGCTTAGCACAGTATAATTCACCCCTCCACTTT.

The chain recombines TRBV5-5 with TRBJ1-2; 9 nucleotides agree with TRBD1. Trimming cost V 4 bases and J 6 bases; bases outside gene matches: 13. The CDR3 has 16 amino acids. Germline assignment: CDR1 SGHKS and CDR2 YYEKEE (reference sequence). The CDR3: CASSPENTGGVNGYTF. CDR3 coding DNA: TGTGCCAGCAGCCCCGAGAATACAGGGGGCGTTAATGGCTACACCTTC.